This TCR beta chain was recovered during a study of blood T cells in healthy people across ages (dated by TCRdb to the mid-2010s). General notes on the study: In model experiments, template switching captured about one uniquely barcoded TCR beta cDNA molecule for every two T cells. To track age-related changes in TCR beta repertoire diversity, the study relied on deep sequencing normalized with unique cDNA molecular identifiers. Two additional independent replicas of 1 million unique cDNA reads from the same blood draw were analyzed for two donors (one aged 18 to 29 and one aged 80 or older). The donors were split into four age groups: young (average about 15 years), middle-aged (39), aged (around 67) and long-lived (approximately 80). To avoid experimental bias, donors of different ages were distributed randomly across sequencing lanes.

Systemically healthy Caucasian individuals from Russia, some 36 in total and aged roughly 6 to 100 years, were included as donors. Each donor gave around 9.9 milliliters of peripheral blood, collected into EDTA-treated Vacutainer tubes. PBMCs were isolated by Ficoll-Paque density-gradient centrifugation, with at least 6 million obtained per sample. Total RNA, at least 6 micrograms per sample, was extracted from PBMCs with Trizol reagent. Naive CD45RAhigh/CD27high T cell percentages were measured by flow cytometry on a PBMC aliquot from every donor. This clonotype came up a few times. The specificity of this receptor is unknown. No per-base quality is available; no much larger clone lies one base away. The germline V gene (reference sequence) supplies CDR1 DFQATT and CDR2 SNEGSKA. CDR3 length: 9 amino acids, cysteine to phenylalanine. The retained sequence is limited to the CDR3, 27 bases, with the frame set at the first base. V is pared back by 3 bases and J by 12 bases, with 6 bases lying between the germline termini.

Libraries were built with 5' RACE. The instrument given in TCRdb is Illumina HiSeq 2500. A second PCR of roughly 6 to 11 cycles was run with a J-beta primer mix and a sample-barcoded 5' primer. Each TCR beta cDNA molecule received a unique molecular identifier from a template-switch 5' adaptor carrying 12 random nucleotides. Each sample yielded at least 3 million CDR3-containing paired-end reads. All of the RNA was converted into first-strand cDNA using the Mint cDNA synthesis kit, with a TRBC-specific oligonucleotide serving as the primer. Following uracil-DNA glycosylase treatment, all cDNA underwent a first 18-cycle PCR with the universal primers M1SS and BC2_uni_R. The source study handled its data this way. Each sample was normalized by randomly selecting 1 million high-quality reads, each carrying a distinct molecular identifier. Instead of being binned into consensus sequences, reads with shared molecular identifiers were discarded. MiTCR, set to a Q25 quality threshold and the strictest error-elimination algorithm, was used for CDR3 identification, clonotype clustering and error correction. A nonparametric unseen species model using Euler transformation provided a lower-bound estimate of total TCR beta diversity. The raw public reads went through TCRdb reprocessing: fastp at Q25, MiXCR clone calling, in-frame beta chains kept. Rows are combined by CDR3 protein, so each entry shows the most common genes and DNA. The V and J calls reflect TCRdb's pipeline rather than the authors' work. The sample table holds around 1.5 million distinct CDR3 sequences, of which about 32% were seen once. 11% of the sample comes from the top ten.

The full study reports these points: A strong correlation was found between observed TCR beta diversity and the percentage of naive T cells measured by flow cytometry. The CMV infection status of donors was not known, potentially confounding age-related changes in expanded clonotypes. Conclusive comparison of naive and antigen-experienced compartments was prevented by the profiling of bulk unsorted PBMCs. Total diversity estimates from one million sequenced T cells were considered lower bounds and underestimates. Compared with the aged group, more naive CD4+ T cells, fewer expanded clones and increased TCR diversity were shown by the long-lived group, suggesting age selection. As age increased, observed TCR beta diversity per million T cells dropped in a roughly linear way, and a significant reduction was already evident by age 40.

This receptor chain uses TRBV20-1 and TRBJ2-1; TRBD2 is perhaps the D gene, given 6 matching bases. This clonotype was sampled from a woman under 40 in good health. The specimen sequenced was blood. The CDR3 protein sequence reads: CSASGGQFF. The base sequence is TGCAGTGCTAGCGGGGGGCAGTTCTTC.